The T cell receptor beta chain under discussion was sequenced for a study of cytomegalovirus exposure and HLA in healthy donors. There were likely unrecorded immune exposures, though donors were nominally healthy when sampled. Use of 60 Vbeta and 13 Jbeta primers characterized the PCR. Produced via immunoSEQ multiplex PCR; TCRdb's table is partial and in-frame only. The sample carries fewer than 200,000 clones, about 80% recorded once. This receptor was obtained from a woman aged 25 to 39 in good health and CMV-seronegative. The specimen sequenced was PBMCs.

The CDR3 DNA follows: TGCGCCAGCAGCCAAGAAGCCCACAGAGCTGGGGCCAACGTCCTGACTTTC. Amino acids: CASSQEAHRAGANVLTF. The chain is built from TRBV4-3 and TRBJ2-6; D gene unclear. Per the germline V gene, CDR1 is LGHNA and CDR2 is YSLEER. The CDR3 length is 17 residues. V lost 0 bases and J lost 2, with 11 bases in between.